This paragraph covers one T cell receptor beta chain sequence. The target antigen is unknown. CDR1 is DFQATT, CDR2 SNEGSKA, per germline (reference sequence). The CDR3 is 18 amino acids. The junction had 18 bases not matched to a gene; V was cut back by 3 bases and J by 2 bases. Addition of a universal primer site occurred through template switching, and cDNA carried unique molecular identifiers. TCRdb passed the 5' RACE reads through MiXCR, listing each CDR3 protein once. The sample yields roughly 230,000 distinct CDR3 sequences, about 8% seen once. All donors were healthy Caucasians. The sample is drawn from a study of identical twins. Study results and limitations: Clonotypes of the beta chain that were abundant in cord blood carried fewer insertions (memory repertoires showed none).

The same specimen was also included in a second study, on yellow fever vaccine responses in identical twins.

This rearrangement joins TRBV20-1 to TRBJ2-7; TRBD2 aligns across 8 bases. This sequence originates from a woman aged 18-35 years in good health. Sample: CD8+ T cells sorted from blood. In nucleotides, the CDR3 is TGCAGTGCTAGCTCGACCACTCCACCAGCGGGACTAGCCTACGAGCAGTACTTC. The encoded protein is CSASSTTPPAGLAYEQYF.